These T cell receptor beta chains were read from a single sample in a study of response to subunit inactivated influenza vaccine. A single record per CDR3 protein comes from TCRdb applying MiXCR to the RT-PCR reads. The repertoire holds 200,000 to 250,000 distinct CDR3 sequences, with roughly an eighth as singletons. This sample comprised non-naive T cells sorted from PBMCs, obtained around 14 days before vaccination. Source of these receptors: a man aged 50-59 years who received an inactivated influenza vaccine. The CDR3 runs from the conserved cysteine through the conserved F or W. The D gene is left open where the match is weak. Clone size is stated in some rows and not others, as once, few, many or a class when expanded.

V	J	D	size	CDR3	DNA
TRBV20-1	TRBJ2-7	-	many	CSAREHRAYEQYF	TGCAGTGCTAGAGAACACAGGGCCTACGAGCAGTACTTC
TRBV5-4	TRBJ2-3	-	-	CASSLKPDTQYF	TGTGCCAGCAGCTTGAAACCAGATACGCAGTATTTT
TRBV7-8	TRBJ2-3	TRBD2	-	CASSLVTGGTDTQYF	TGTGCCAGCAGCTTAGTCACGGGGGGAACAGATACGCAGTATTTT
TRBV25-1	TRBJ2-5	-	-	CASGPGTAQETQYF	TGTGCCAGCGGCCCTGGGACGGCTCAAGAGACCCAGTACTTC
TRBV4-3	TRBJ2-2	-	-	CASSQDTARGYELFF	TGCGCCAGCAGCCAAGATACTGCTCGGGGGTATGAGCTGTTTTTT
TRBV20-1	TRBJ2-5	-	-	CCARVRENKETQYF	TGCTGTGCTAGAGTCCGGGAAAATAAAGAGACCCAGTACTTC
TRBV18	TRBJ2-7	-	-	CASSAIQGTYEQYF	TGTGCCAGCTCGGCGATACAGGGTACCTACGAGCAGTACTTC
TRBV3-1	TRBJ2-3	-	many	CASSFYRGHGGNPDTQYF	TGTGCCAGCAGCTTCTACCGGGGACACGGGGGTAATCCAGATACGCAGTATTTT
TRBV4-1	TRBJ2-5	TRBD2	few	CASSQSGAGAETQYF	TGCGCCAGCAGCCAAAGCGGTGCGGGAGCGGAGACCCAGTACTTC
TRBV12-3/TRBV12-4	TRBJ2-3	-	few	CASSRGRDRGTDTQYF	TGTGCCAGCAGTAGGGGCAGGGATAGGGGCACAGATACGCAGTATTTT